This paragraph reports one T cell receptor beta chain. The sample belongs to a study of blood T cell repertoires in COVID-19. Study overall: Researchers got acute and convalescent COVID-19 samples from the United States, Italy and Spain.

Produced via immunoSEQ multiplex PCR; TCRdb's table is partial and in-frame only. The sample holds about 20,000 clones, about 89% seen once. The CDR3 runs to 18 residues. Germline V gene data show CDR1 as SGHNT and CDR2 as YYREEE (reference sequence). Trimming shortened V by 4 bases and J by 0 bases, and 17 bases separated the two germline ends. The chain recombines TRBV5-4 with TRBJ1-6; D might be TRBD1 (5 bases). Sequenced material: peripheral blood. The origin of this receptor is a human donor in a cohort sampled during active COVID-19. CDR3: CASSLGEGRSSYNSPLHF. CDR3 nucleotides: TGTGCCAGCAGCCTGGGGGAGGGACGGAGCTCCTATAATTCACCCCTCCACTTT.